The entry that follows covers one TCR beta chain sequence. Its antigen is unidentified. Its ends do not fully match the called genes, so a read error is possible. Reverse transcription of 450 to 500 ng total RNA with a constant-region primer produced TCR beta cDNA. Slightly modified ARM-PCR with three nested multiplex PCR rounds yielded TCR beta libraries. Running ten to eleven cycles apiece, the first two PCR rounds relied on TRBV1-TRBV30 forward primers together with a C-beta reverse primer. TCRdb processed the multiplex PCR reads anew with MiXCR; each CDR3 protein has one entry. The repertoire holds hundreds of thousands of distinct CDR3 sequences, more than 55% seen once, with around 9.5% in the top ten. The entry originates in a study of tumor-infiltrating lymphocytes in primary liver carcinoma. About the study: The patients included men and women who were aged 30 to 69 years. In every tissue type, samples returned a similar yield of roughly 3.5 to 8 million productive TCRbeta reads.

The CDR3 loop spans 15 amino acids. CDR1 SGHNT and CDR2 YENEEA come from the germline V gene. The source of the blood RNA was unsorted whole blood, and germline DNA was extracted as well. Overall study findings and caveats: A significantly higher top-250-clone fraction was found in tumors than in blood (p = 0.039).

This clonotype originated in a man in his forties or fifties with primary liver carcinoma and hepatitis B virus infection. The sequencing input was peripheral blood. This chain joins TRBV11-3 and TRBJ2-1; D might be TRBD1 (7 bases). The CDR3 loop is CASGLGAGQCAEQFF. The CDR3 bases are TGTGCCAGCGGCTTAGGGGCGGGACAGTGTGCTGAGCAGTTCTTC.